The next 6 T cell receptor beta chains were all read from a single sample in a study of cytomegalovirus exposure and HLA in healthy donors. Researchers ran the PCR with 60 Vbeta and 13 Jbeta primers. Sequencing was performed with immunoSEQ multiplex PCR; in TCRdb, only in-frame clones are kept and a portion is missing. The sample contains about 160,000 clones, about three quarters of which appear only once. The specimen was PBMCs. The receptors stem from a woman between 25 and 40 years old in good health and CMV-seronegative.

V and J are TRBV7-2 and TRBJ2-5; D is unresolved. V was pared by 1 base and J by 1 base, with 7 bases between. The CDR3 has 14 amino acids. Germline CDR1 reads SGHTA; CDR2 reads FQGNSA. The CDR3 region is CASSLELFQETQYF. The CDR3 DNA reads TGTGCCAGCAGCTTAGAACTATTCCAAGAGACCCAGTACTTC.

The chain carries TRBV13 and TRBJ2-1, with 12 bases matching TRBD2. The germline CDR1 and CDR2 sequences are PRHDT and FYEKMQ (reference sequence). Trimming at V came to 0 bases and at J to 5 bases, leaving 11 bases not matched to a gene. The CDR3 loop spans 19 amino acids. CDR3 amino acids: CASSLGSRLAGDRNNEQFF. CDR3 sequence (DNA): TGTGCCAGCAGCTTAGGCTCAAGACTAGCGGGAGATCGGAACAATGAGCAGTTCTTC.

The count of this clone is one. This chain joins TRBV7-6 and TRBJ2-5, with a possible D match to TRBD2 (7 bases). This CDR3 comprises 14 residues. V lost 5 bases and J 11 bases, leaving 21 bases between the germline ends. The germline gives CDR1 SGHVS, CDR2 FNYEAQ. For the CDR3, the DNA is TGTGCCAGCAGCAACCAAGAAAAAGGGGGGGAGCAGTACTTC. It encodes CASSNQEKGGEQYF.

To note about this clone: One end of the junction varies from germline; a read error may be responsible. The CDR3 protein is CSSSFPLAGGSYEQYF. In DNA, the CDR3 is TGTTCCAGCAGCTTCCCCCTAGCGGGGGGCTCGTACGAGCAGTACTTC. The rearrangement joins TRBV7-9 to TRBJ2-7, with TRBD2 identical over 11 bases. Germline loops: CDR1 SEHNR, CDR2 FQNEAQ (reference sequence). This CDR3 is 16 amino acids long.

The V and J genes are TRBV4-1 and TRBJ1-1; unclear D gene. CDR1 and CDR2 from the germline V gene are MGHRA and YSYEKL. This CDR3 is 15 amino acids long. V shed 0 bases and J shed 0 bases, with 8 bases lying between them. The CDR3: CASSQEEQLNTEAFF. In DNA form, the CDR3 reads TGCGCCAGCAGCCAAGAAGAACAGTTGAACACTGAAGCTTTCTTT.

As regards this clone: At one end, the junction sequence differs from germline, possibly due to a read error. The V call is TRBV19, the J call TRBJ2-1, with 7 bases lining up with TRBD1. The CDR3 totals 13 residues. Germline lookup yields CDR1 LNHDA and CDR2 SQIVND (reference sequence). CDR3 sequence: CASSVTGYSEQFF. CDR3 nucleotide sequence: TGTGCCAGTAGTGTGACAGGGTACAGTGAGCAGTTCTTC.